This T cell receptor beta chain was sequenced during a study of shared clonotypes between healthy human individuals. Study information: CD4 naive cells filled three plates per donor, CD4 memory three, CD8 naive two and CD8 memory one. Whole-study findings and limits: Estimated richness was generally greater in naive than memory subsets.

Concerning this clone: Its antigen is still unknown.

Investigators spread the genomic DNA of each subset evenly over several immunoSEQ plates. Generated by immunoSEQ multiplex PCR, the TCRdb table keeps only in-frame clones and is missing some. The sample holds about 1.5 million clones, roughly 96% seen once. CDR1 ENHRY and CDR2 SYGVKD come from the germline V gene. The CDR3 length is 13 residues. Trimming pared 9 bases from V and 4 bases from J, leaving 13 bases between. The rearrangement links TRBV10-3 to TRBJ2-1, with D uncertain. The receptor was isolated from a man aged 25-40 years in good health. The sequenced sample was naive CD4+ T cells sorted from blood. As to subset: CD45RA+ positively selected. The CDR3, as DNA: TGTGCCATAAGACTCGACTCGTACAATGAGCAGTTCTTC. Its protein is CAIRLDSYNEQFF.